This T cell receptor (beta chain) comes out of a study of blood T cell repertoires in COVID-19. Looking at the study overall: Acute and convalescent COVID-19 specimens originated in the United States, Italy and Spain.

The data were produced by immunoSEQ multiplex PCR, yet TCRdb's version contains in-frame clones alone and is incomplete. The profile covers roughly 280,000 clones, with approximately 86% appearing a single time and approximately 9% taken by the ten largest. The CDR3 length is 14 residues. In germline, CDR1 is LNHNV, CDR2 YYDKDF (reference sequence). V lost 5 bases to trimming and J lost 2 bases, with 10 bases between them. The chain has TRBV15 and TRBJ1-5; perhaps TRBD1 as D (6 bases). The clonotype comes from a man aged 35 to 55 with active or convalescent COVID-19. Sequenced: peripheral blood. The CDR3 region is CATSDNRGNQPQHF. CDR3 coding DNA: TGTGCCACCAGCGACAACAGGGGCAATCAGCCCCAGCATTTT.